This paragraph covers one T cell receptor beta chain sequence. Here immunoSEQ multiplex PCR was the method, and the copy in TCRdb shows in-frame clones only, minus some. The repertoire holds about 130,000 clones, with 81% as singletons. The record originates from a study of blood T cell repertoires in COVID-19. Trimming took 6 bases from V and 3 from J, leaving 14 bases between them. In germline, CDR1 is MNHEY, CDR2 SVGAGI. CDR3 length: 14 amino acids. The V and J genes are TRBV6-5 and TRBJ1-1; D might be TRBD1 (5 bases). The sequencing input was peripheral blood. The clonotype was recovered from an older woman with active or convalescent COVID-19. The CDR3 nucleotides read TGTGCCAGCAGGTCACTGGAAGGGGACACTGAAGCTTTCTTT. The encoded protein is CASRSLEGDTEAFF.